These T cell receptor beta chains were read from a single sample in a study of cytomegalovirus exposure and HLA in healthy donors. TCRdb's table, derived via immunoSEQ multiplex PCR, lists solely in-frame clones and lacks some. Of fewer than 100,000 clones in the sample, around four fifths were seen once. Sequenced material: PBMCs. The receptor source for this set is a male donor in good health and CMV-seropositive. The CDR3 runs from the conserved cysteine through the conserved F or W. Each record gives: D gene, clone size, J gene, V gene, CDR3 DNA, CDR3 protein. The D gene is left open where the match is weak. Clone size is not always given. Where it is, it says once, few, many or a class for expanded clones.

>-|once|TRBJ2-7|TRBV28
TGTGCCAGCAGTTTTAGGGGGGGGCTCTCCTACGAGCAGTACTTC
CASSFRGGLSYEQYF
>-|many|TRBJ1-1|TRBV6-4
TGTGCCAGCAGTGAGAGAAGTGATCACACTGAAGCTTTCTTT
CASSERSDHTEAFF
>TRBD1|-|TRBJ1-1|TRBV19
TGTGCCAGTACTGGGTCACAGGGGGCTACGCAAGCTTTCTTT
CASTGSQGATQAFF
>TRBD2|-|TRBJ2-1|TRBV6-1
TGTGCCAGCAGTGCGACTAGCGGGGGGTATGCCTACAATGAGCAGTTCTTC
CASSATSGGYAYNEQFF
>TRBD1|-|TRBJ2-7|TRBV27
TGTGCCAGCATGGCAAGCAGGGGGCCCTACGAGCAGTACTTC
CASMASRGPYEQYF
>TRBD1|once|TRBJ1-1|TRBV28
TGTGCCAGCAGTTTACAGGGGGCTGCTGAAGCTTTCTTT
CASSLQGAAEAFF
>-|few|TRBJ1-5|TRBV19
TGTGCCAGTAGTACCCTGTCCGCGAGGGATTCCAATCAGCCCCAGCATTTT
CASSTLSARDSNQPQHF
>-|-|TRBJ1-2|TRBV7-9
TGTGCCAGCAGCTTAGGAGGCGGGGCCCTATTGTCTAACTATGGCTACACCTTC
CASSLGGGALLSNYGYTF
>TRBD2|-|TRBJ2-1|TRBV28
TGTGCCAGCAGTTTGATCCTTAAGCGGGAGGCATCCTACAATGAGCAGTTCTTC
CASSLILKREASYNEQFF
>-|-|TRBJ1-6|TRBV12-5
TGTGCTAGTGGTTCCTCGAATTCACCCCTCCACTTT
CASGSSNSPLHF
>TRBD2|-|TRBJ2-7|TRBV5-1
TGCGCCAGCAGCCTTAGGGGAGGGATGGACGAGCAGTACTTC
CASSLRGGMDEQYF
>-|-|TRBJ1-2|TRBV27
TGTGCCAGCAGCCCACAGGGTTACTATGGCTACACCTTC
CASSPQGYYGYTF
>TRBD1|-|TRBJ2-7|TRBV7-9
TGTGCCAGCAGCCCCCAGGGGGCCGGGATTAGTACCTACGAGCAGTACTTC
CASSPQGAGISTYEQYF
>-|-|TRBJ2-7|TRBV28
TGTGCCAGCAGTTTAATTAACCGCCTAACCTCCTACGAGCAGTACTTC
CASSLINRLTSYEQYF
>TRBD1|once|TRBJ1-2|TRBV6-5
TGTGCCAGCACCAGGAGCGGGACAGGGATCTATGGCTACACCTTC
CASTRSGTGIYGYTF
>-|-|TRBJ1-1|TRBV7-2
TGTGCCAGCAGCTTTACAGGGTCCAACACTGAAGCTTTCTTT
CASSFTGSNTEAFF
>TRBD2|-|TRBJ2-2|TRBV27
TGTGCCAGCCGTCTAGCGGGGGACAACACCGGGGAGCTGTTTTTT
CASRLAGDNTGELFF
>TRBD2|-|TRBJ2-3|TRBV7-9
TGTGCCAGCAGCACCCCAGCGGGGGTGCGCGATACGCAGTATTTT
CASSTPAGVRDTQYF
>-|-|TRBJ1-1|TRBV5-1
TGCGCCAGCAGGCTGCTGGGGGGCACTGAAGCTTTCTTT
CASRLLGGTEAFF
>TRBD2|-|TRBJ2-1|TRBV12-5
TGTGCTAGTGGTTTGGTACGGAGCGGGGGGGCCAATGAGCAGTTCTTC
CASGLVRSGGANEQFF
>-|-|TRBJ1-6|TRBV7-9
TGTGCCAGCAGCTTTTTCATTGCGGGCCGGCTCCTTAATTCACCCCTCCACTTT
CASSFFIAGRLLNSPLHF
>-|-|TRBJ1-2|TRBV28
TGTGCCAGCAGATCCCCGGGGAAACGGCTCTATGGCTACACCTTC
CASRSPGKRLYGYTF
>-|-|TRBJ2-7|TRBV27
TGTGCCAGCAGTCCGGCGCGGACAGACTACGAGCAGTACTTC
CASSPARTDYEQYF
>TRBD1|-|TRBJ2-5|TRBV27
TGTGCCAGCTCCGGACAGGTTGGGACCCAGTACTTC
CASSGQVGTQYF
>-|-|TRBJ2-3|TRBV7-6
TGTGCCAGCAGCCCAAGGGGTTTCACAGATACGCAGTATTTT
CASSPRGFTDTQYF
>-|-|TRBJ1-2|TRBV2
TGTGCCAGCAGTGAAAGTGGGGGGGGATATGGCTACACCTTC
CASSESGGGYGYTF